The entry below gives a single T cell receptor beta chain sequence along with its context. Its antigen is not identified. Germline and genes: mouse. The read is 4 residues too short to cover the CDR3 end, so that end is filled in from the germline J gene. Germline assignment: CDR1 FNHDT and CDR2 SITEND (reference sequence). This CDR3 is 12 amino acids long. This specimen comes from a study of CD8+ T cells in alopecia areata. In each case, RNA was isolated and then reverse transcribed into cDNA as the sequencing template. TCRdb keeps only in-frame clones here, not all; method: immunoSEQ multiplex PCR. Listed here are about 270,000 clones without any singletons, the top ten holding about 1.1%. Cutaneous lymph node cells were pooled, and they were sorted using CD4, CD8alpha, NKG2D, NKG2ACE and other markers. Study-level results: It was less clear whether patients shared TCRs than it was in mice, possibly because of HLA. Normal skin's resident alphabeta T cells are also sequenced in scalp samples.

V gene TRBV19 combines with J gene TRBJ1-1; D is perhaps TRBD1 (6 bases). The origin of this receptor is a C3H/HeJ mouse with alopecia areata. The strain bears MHC haplotype H2-k. Sequencing was performed on CD4+ T cells sorted from a lymph node. CDR3 bases read: TGTGCCAGCAGCATTCGACAGGCA. Translating it yields CASSIRQA. The whole CDR3 reads CASSIRQAEVFF.